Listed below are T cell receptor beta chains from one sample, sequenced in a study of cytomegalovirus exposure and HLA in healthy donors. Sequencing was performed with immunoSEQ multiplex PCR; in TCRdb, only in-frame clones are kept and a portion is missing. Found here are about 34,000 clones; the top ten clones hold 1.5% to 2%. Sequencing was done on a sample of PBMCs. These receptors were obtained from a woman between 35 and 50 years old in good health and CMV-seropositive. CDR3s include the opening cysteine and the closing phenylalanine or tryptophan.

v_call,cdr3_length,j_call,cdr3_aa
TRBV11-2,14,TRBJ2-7,CASSPASGQWEQYF
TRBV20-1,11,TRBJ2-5,CSASGREEQYF
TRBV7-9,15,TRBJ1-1,CASSPPGTANTEAFF
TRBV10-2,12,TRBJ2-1,CASTQFYNEQFF
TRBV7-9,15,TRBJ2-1,CASSTRRGQGGEQFF
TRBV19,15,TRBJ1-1,CASATGTGSGTEAFF
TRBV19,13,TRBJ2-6,CASMGAGANVLTF
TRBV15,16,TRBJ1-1,CATIRVGGTGNTEAFF
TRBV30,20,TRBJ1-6,CAWRNRPGQGGSSYNSPLHF
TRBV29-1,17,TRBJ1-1,CSVTGLRGFNMNTEAFF
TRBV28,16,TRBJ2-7,CASSPTGLAGNYEQYF
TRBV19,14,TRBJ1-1,CASSRDRINTEAFF
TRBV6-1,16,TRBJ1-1,CASSGLNMGRYTEAFF
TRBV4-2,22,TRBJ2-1,CASSPTFLWGLAGGPGMDEQFF
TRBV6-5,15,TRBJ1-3,CASSYSNGDGNTIYF
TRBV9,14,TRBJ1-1,CASSVVAENTEAFF
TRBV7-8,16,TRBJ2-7,CASSLALAGGVYEQYF
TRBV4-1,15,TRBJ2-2,CASSGGRGDTGELFF
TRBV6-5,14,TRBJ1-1,CASSYSLRNTEAFF
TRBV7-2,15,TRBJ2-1,CASSLRTSGAHEQFF
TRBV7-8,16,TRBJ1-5,CASSTDRGLTNQPQHF
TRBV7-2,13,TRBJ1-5,CASSRQGNQPQHF
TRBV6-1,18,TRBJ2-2,CASSEGLAGGPITGELFF
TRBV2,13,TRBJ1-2,CASSPDRDYGYTF
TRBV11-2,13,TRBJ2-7,CASSVGHTYEQYF
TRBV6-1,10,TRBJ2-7,CASRAYEQYF
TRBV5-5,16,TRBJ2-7,CASSSGQASTFYEQYF
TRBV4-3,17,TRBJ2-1,CASSQDRTGLGYNEQFF
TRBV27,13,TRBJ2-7,CASGMRAAYEQYF
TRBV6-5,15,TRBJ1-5,CASSPGQTSNQPQHF
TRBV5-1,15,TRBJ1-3,CASSLSYQAGNTIYF
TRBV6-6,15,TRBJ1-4,CASSYVGREGEKLFF
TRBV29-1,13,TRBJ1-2,CSVAGALVLGYTF
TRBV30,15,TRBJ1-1,CAWSVGRQGTTEAFF
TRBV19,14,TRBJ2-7,CASSIRDNSYEQYF
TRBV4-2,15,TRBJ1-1,CASSLVAGENTEAFF